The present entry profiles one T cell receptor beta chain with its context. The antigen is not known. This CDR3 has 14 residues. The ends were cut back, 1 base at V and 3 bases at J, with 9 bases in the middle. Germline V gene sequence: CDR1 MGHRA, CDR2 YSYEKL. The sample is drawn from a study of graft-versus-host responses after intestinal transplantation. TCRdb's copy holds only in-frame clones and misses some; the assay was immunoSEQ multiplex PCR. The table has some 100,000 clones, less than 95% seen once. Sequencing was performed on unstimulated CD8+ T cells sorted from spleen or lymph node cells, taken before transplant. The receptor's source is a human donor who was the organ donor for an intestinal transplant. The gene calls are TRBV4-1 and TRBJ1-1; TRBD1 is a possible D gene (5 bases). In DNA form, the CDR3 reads TGCGCCAGCAGCCAAGTAACAGGTTACACTGAAGCTTTCTTT. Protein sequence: CASSQVTGYTEAFF.